A selection of T cell receptor beta chains follows, all from one sample in a study of T cell clonotyping in hematopoietic cell transplantation. Assay used: immunoSEQ multiplex PCR; TCRdb lists only in-frame clones, some missing. Here the sample spans roughly 16,000 clones, roughly 93% being singletons. The starting material was peripheral blood mononuclear cells, obtained before stem cell transplant. The receptors were gathered from a man younger than 30 with biphenotypic leukemia. Some clones in this sample may be carry-over from other donors' samples. Each CDR3 is given without its conserved first and last residue. A D gene is named only where the DNA matches it firmly. Clone size appears in some rows only: once, few, many, or a class for an expanded clone.

d_gene,abundance,j_gene,v_gene,CDR3aa
NA,NA,TRBJ2-2,TRBV28,AAVTKTGELF
NA,NA,TRBJ2-7,TRBV9,ASAQGTGYEQY
NA,NA,TRBJ1-5,TRBV30,AWDQGGGQPQH
TRBD1,NA,TRBJ1-1,TRBV4-3,ASSRGSGQGATEAF
NA,NA,TRBJ1-2,TRBV5-1,ASSLGQNYGYT
TRBD1,NA,TRBJ2-7,TRBV19,AARRDRESYEQY
NA,NA,TRBJ1-2,TRBV6-5,ASRGGEPYGYT
TRBD1,NA,TRBJ1-2,TRBV19,ASSIASGTGALVGYT
NA,NA,TRBJ2-5,TRBV2,ASRVRETQY
NA,NA,TRBJ2-7,TRBV5-6,ASSFGRGGEQY
NA,NA,TRBJ2-7,TRBV12-1,ASRVSPRGNSYEQY
NA,few,TRBJ2-2,TRBV7-7,ASSVGSADSRGQSNTGELF
NA,few,TRBJ2-3,TRBV7-3,ASSLTGIGDTQY
TRBD1,NA,TRBJ1-6,TRBV5-1,ASSGDRGKNNSPLH
NA,NA,TRBJ2-5,TRBV5-6,ASSFGRGETQY
NA,NA,TRBJ1-4,TRBV6-1,ASTPRGTTNEKLF
TRBD1,NA,TRBJ1-5,TRBV11-2,ASSPGTDSNQPQH
TRBD2,NA,TRBJ2-1,TRBV6-1,ASSGGLDVNEQF
NA,NA,TRBJ2-5,TRBV5-4,ASSTYRGAPMAQY
NA,NA,TRBJ2-1,TRBV9,ASSPETSNEQF
TRBD1,once,TRBJ1-2,TRBV10-3,AIPNPRGQAGYT
NA,NA,TRBJ1-6,TRBV30,AWSLQSSYNSPLH
TRBD2,NA,TRBJ2-5,TRBV9,ASSDGSGGVQETQY
NA,NA,TRBJ2-7,TRBV6-5,ASSLIQGVFFSEQY
NA,NA,TRBJ2-1,TRBV6-5,ASSYLKTLGGEQF
NA,NA,TRBJ2-2,TRBV7-7,ASSLDLSTGELF
NA,NA,TRBJ2-2,TRBV13,ASRPRWGAANTGELF
NA,NA,TRBJ2-5,TRBV2,ASSTGPRETQY
NA,NA,TRBJ2-3,TRBV6-5,ASSYSPYNPDTQY
TRBD1,NA,TRBJ1-6,TRBV5-6,ASSHDRVSPLH
TRBD1,NA,TRBJ1-1,TRBV28,ATQGQGMNTEAF
NA,NA,TRBJ2-7,TRBV29-1,SVEGGTGRPYEQY
TRBD1,NA,TRBJ1-1,TRBV2,ASSRQGYTEAF